This T cell receptor (beta chain) comes out of a study of T cell changes during pregnancy in multiple sclerosis. This clone was detected only a few times. Germline CDR1 is LNHDA and CDR2 is SQIVND (reference sequence). The V gene end was trimmed by 5 bases and the J gene end by 4 bases; junction bases not matched to a gene: 3. The CDR3 runs 13 residues. Libraries were prepared by immunoSEQ multiplex PCR; TCRdb keeps only in-frame clonotypes and omits some of them. The sample records approximately 24,000 clones, around 86% being singletons. This receptor was identified in a female donor in good health, enrolled as a control in a pregnancy study. The chain has TRBV19 and TRBJ1-1; 8 nucleotides agree with TRBD1. The sample was CD8+ T cells from peripheral blood mononuclear cells, taken in the first trimester of pregnancy. CDR3 sequence (DNA): TGTGCCAGTAGTGCGCAGGGGGCCACTGAAGCTTTCTTT. The encoded protein is CASSAQGATEAFF.